One sample yielded the 18 T cell receptor beta chains listed below, sequenced in a study of shared clonotypes between healthy human individuals. The data were produced by immunoSEQ multiplex PCR, yet TCRdb's version contains in-frame clones alone and is incomplete. The sample includes a few million clones, over 90% of them seen just once. Material: naive CD4+ T cells from PBMCs. As to subset: CD45RA+ positively selected. These receptors originate from a man aged 18 to 35 in good health. Some clones in this sample may be carry-over from other donors' samples.

V is TRBV28 and J is TRBJ1-2; D gene ambiguous. The V gene lost 3 bases and the J gene lost 6 bases, with 11 bases spanning the gap. CDR1 is MDHEN, CDR2 SYDVKM, per germline. The CDR3 is 13 residues long. The CDR3 DNA reads as TGTGCCAGCAGTTTGGTCGCAGCAAATGGCTACACCTTC. Encoded protein: CASSLVAANGYTF.

This sequence joins TRBV5-1 and TRBJ1-3, with D unclear. Trimming cost V 0 bases and J 6 bases, with 4 bases left between them. Germline V gene sequence: CDR1 SGHRS, CDR2 YFSETQ. CDR3 length: 12 residues. CDR3 in DNA: TGCGCCAGCAGCTTGGGTGAAAACACCATATATTTT. As protein: CASSLGENTIYF.

Details on this clone: A read error may be the cause here, since a much bigger clone is one base away. Within the sample, other DNA sequences also encode this same CDR3. The rearrangement links TRBV5-1 to TRBJ1-5, with a possible D match to TRBD1 (6 bases). V gave up 0 bases and J gave up 5 bases, with 9 bases separating them. This CDR3 spans 14 amino acids. The germline gives CDR1 SGHRS, CDR2 YFSETQ. CDR3 in amino acids: CASSLGTVDQPQHF. In DNA form, the CDR3 reads TGCGCCAGCAGCTTGGGGACAGTGGATCAGCCCCAGCATTTT.

This chain connects TRBV5-1 to TRBJ1-2, with unresolved D. The V gene's germline CDR1 is SGHRS and CDR2 YFSETQ. The CDR3 has 12 amino acids. Trimming cost V 4 bases and J 3 bases, with 7 bases left between them. The chain's CDR3 is CASSLEHYGYTF. Here the CDR3 DNA reads TGCGCCAGCAGCCTGGAACACTATGGCTACACCTTC. Variable domain in full (rest from reference TRBV5-1 and TRBJ1-2): KAGVTQTPRYLIKTRGQQVTLSCSPISGHRSVSWYQQTPGQGLQFLFEYFSETQRNKGNFPGRFSGRQFSNSRSEMNVSTLELGDSALYLCASSLEHYGYTFGSGTRLTVV.

A word on this clone: The same CDR3 is also encoded by other DNA sequences in this sample. V is TRBV6-5 and J is TRBJ1-3; D is ambiguous. Germline CDR1 is MNHEY and CDR2 is SVGAGI. V lost 5 bases and J lost 2, with 4 bases in between. This CDR3 contains 12 residues. The CDR3 DNA follows: TGTGCCAGCAGTCCCACTGGAAACACCATATATTTT. This translates into CASSPTGNTIYF.

The chain joins TRBV29-1 to TRBJ1-5; 9 bases line up with TRBD1. Losses at the gene ends were 5 bases for V and 4 bases for J; bases not matched to a gene: 9. The germline V gene has CDR1 SQVTM and CDR2 ANQGSEA. The CDR3 runs 15 residues. CDR3 amino acids: CSVPEQGAPNQPQHF. CDR3 nucleotides: TGCAGCGTTCCCGAACAGGGGGCCCCGAATCAGCCCCAGCATTTT.

As to this clone: Other DNA sequences of this sample code for an identical CDR3. The rearrangement links TRBV20-1 to TRBJ1-1; weak D call: TRBD1 (5 bases). This CDR3 comprises 11 residues. Germline CDR1 and CDR2: DFQATT and SNEGSKA (reference sequence). V was pared by 3 bases and J by 6 bases, with 8 bases between. The CDR3: CSARGTAEAFF. In nucleotides, the CDR3 is TGCAGTGCTAGGGGGACGGCTGAAGCTTTCTTT.

The rearrangement links TRBV10-3 to TRBJ2-2; the D is unclear. The CDR3 loop spans 13 amino acids. The germline CDR1 and CDR2 sequences are ENHRY and SYGVKD. V was trimmed by 3 bases and J by 6 bases, leaving 8 bases between them. This chain's CDR3 is CAISDDSPGELFF. The CDR3 region has the DNA TGTGCCATCAGTGACGACTCACCCGGGGAGCTGTTTTTT.

The V call is TRBV7-3, the J call TRBJ2-7; no clear D gene. The CDR3 runs 13 residues. The V gene's germline CDR1 is SGHTA and CDR2 FQGTGA. Trimming left V 5 bases short and J 5 bases short, with 13 bases between. Here the CDR3 DNA reads TGTGCCAGCAGCCCCCAGTCGGTGGACGAGCAGTACTTC. Its protein is CASSPQSVDEQYF.

The chain combines TRBV18 with TRBJ2-5; TRBD1 is a possible D gene (5 bases). Germline loops: CDR1 KGHSH, CDR2 LQKENI. The CDR3 extends over 14 amino acids. V dropped 6 bases and J dropped 5 bases, with 16 bases sitting between them. The CDR3 DNA sequence: TGTGCCAGCTCGCCCCAGGGTGTGCGGGAGACCCAGTACTTC. Translation gives CASSPQGVRETQYF. Full variable domain (outside the CDR3, taken from reference TRBV18 and TRBJ2-5): NAGVMQNPRHLVRRRGQEARLRCSPMKGHSHVYWYRQLPEEGLKFMVYLQKENIIDESGMPKERFSAEFPKEGPSILRIQQVVRGDSAAYFCASSPQGVRETQYFGPGTRLLVL.

The rearrangement uses TRBV7-3 and TRBJ2-4; 12 nucleotides agree with TRBD2. The V gene end was trimmed by 0 bases and the J gene end by 1 base; junction bases not matched to a gene: 4. Per the germline V gene, CDR1 is SGHTA and CDR2 is FQGTGA. This CDR3 spans 18 amino acids. The CDR3 protein is CASSLTPLAGGAKNIQYF. In nucleotides, the CDR3 is TGTGCCAGCAGCTTAACCCCCCTAGCGGGAGGGGCCAAAAACATTCAGTACTTC.

The gene calls are TRBV4-1 and TRBJ2-5; TRBD1 agrees at 8 bases. Looked up from germline, CDR1 is MGHRA and CDR2 is YSYEKL. J was trimmed by 5 bases and V by 1 base; bases with no gene match: 9. This CDR3 has 16 residues. DNA for the CDR3: TGCGCCAGCAGCCAAGCCAGGGGGCATCGAGACGAGACCCAGTACTTC. It specifies CASSQARGHRDETQYF.

As concerns this clone: The sample contains more than one DNA sequence encoding this CDR3. This sequence joins TRBV11-3 and TRBJ2-5; unclear D gene. CDR1 and CDR2 (germline): SGHNT, YENEEA. This CDR3 spans 12 amino acids. V was pared by 0 bases and J by 5 bases, with 4 bases between. CDR3 residues: CASSLEGETQYF. In nucleotides, the CDR3 is TGTGCCAGCAGCTTAGAGGGCGAGACCCAGTACTTC.

The V and J genes are TRBV7-9 and TRBJ2-3; 7 positions match TRBD2. CDR1 and CDR2 from the germline V gene are SEHNR and FQNEAQ (reference sequence). The CDR3 is 16 amino acids. J gave up 3 bases and V 5 bases, and 11 bases lay outside the gene matches. The DNA of the CDR3 is TGTGCCAGCAGCCCGATTCGGGACTACAAAACAGATACGCAGTATTTT. Its protein is CASSPIRDYKTDTQYF.

The chain carries TRBV5-8 and TRBJ1-4; D not resolved. The CDR3 is 15 residues long. Germline V gene sequence: CDR1 SGHTS, CDR2 YDEGEE. Trimming took off 1 base at V and 5 bases at J, with 12 bases between the two ends. CDR3 sequence reads: CASSLNETENEKLFF. The CDR3 DNA reads as TGTGCCAGCAGCTTGAATGAAACAGAGAATGAAAAACTGTTTTTT.

About this clone itself: The sample contains more than one DNA sequence encoding this CDR3. V usage is TRBV7-3 and J usage is TRBJ2-1; D gene uncertain. Trimming pared 1 base from V and 5 bases from J, leaving 6 bases between. The CDR3 sequence is 13 residues long. The germline gives CDR1 SGHTA, CDR2 FQGTGA. In DNA form, the CDR3 reads TGTGCCAGCAGCTTAAATCTCGACAATGAGCAGTTCTTC. Its protein is CASSLNLDNEQFF.

This clone was seen only a few times. The J gene is TRBJ1-1, the V gene TRBV28, with D perhaps matching TRBD1 (5 bases). Trimming took off 8 bases at V and 4 bases at J, with 17 bases between the two ends. CDR3 size: 14 residues. The germline gives CDR1 MDHEN, CDR2 SYDVKM. The CDR3 sequence is CASLERGLSTEAFF. CDR3 DNA: TGTGCCAGCTTGGAGCGGGGCCTATCCACTGAAGCTTTCTTT.

The chain uses TRBV7-3 and TRBJ2-7, with D perhaps being TRBD1 or TRBD2 (6 bases each). The germline V gene encodes CDR1 SGHTA and CDR2 FQGTGA. CDR3 size: 14 residues. V was shortened by 1 base and J by 6 bases, with 13 bases between the two germline ends. The CDR3 protein is CASSLRGGGREQYF. The CDR3 DNA is TGTGCCAGCAGCTTAAGAGGTGGGGGGCGCGAGCAGTACTTC.